A selection of T cell receptor beta chains follows, all from one sample in a study of cytomegalovirus exposure and HLA in healthy donors. The data were produced by immunoSEQ multiplex PCR, yet TCRdb's version contains in-frame clones alone and is incomplete. The sample consists of some 120,000 clones, more than 70% of them appearing once. The specimen sequenced was PBMCs. These receptors originate from a woman aged 50 to 60 in good health and CMV-seropositive. The CDR3 runs from the conserved cysteine through the conserved F or W. The D gene is left open where the match is weak. Only part of the rows carry a size: once, few, many, or a class if the clone is expanded.

size	D	V	J	length	CDR3	DNA
NA	TRBD2	TRBV6-4	TRBJ2-2	14	CASSGKRGTGELFF	TGTGCCAGCAGTGGCAAGCGGGGGACCGGGGAGCTGTTTTTT
few	NA	TRBV20-1	TRBJ1-1	11	CSASARLEAFF	TGCAGTGCTAGTGCCAGGCTTGAAGCTTTCTTT
NA	TRBD1	TRBV30	TRBJ2-6	14	CAWSDRGGANVLTF	TGTGCCTGGAGCGACAGGGGTGGGGCCAACGTCCTGACTTTC
few	NA	TRBV7-2	TRBJ1-1	10	CASTNFRAFF	TGTGCCAGCACCAATTTCAGGGCTTTCTTT
once	TRBD2	TRBV30	TRBJ2-3	15	CAWSVPGGRKDTQYF	TGTGCCTGGAGTGTACCCGGCGGGAGAAAAGATACGCAGTATTTT
NA	NA	TRBV30	TRBJ1-4	13	CAWSTDPNEKLFF	TGTGCCTGGAGTACAGATCCTAATGAAAAACTGTTTTTT
NA	NA	TRBV9	TRBJ2-3	16	CASSVGGRLNTDTQYF	TGTGCCAGCAGCGTAGGTGGGAGATTAAACACAGATACGCAGTATTTT
few	NA	TRBV19	TRBJ1-5	16	CASSIYTQRGNQPQHF	TGTGCCAGTAGTATTTACACTCAGAGGGGCAATCAGCCCCAGCATTTT
NA	TRBD2	TRBV30	TRBJ2-3	16	CAWSSTLAGGPDTQYF	TGTGCCTGGAGTTCGACACTAGCGGGAGGGCCAGATACGCAGTATTTT
NA	TRBD1	TRBV7-9	TRBJ2-3	16	CSSSLRTGGGTDTQYF	TGTTCCAGCAGCTTGAGGACAGGGGGAGGGACAGATACGCAGTATTTT
NA	NA	TRBV19	TRBJ1-5	15	CASSTRDKSNQPQHF	TGTGCCAGTAGTACCCGGGACAAGAGCAATCAGCCCCAGCATTTT
once	NA	TRBV19	TRBJ1-5	16	CASSIAAGIYNQPQHF	TGTGCCAGTAGTATAGCGGCAGGCATATACAATCAGCCCCAGCATTTT
NA	TRBD1	TRBV18	TRBJ2-7	15	CASSEGQGIRGEQYF	TGTGCCAGCTCAGAAGGACAGGGGATACGAGGCGAGCAGTACTTC
NA	NA	TRBV10-1	TRBJ1-1	12	CASRRRNTEAFF	TGCGCCAGCAGGAGGCGTAACACTGAAGCTTTCTTT
once	TRBD2	TRBV5-1	TRBJ2-1	16	CASSLPSSGGDNEQFF	TGCGCCAGCAGCTTGCCTTCTAGCGGGGGGGACAATGAGCAGTTCTTC
NA	TRBD2	TRBV7-2	TRBJ2-1	17	CASSTMGWREGRNEQFF	TGTGCCAGCAGCACAATGGGGTGGCGGGAGGGCCGCAATGAGCAGTTCTTC
NA	NA	TRBV5-1	TRBJ1-5	13	CASSPRGGQPQHF	TGCGCCAGCAGTCCAAGGGGAGGGCAGCCCCAGCATTTT
few	NA	TRBV6-5	TRBJ2-1	13	CASSYDRYNEQFF	TGTGCCAGCAGTTACGACAGGTACAATGAGCAGTTCTTC
once	TRBD1	TRBV5-1	TRBJ2-7	15	CASSLNPGQSYEQYF	TGCGCCAGCAGCTTGAACCCGGGACAGAGCTACGAGCAGTACTTC
few	NA	TRBV4-3	TRBJ2-2	14	CASSQQGNTGELFF	TGCGCCAGCAGCCAACAGGGGAACACCGGGGAGCTGTTTTTT
NA	TRBD2	TRBV5-4	TRBJ2-2	17	CASSLGLAGSGTGELFF	TGTGCCAGCAGCTTGGGACTAGCGGGTTCGGGGACCGGGGAGCTGTTTTTT
few	NA	TRBV4-1	TRBJ2-1	15	CASSQEWQGYNEQFF	TGCGCCAGCAGCCAAGAGTGGCAGGGATACAATGAGCAGTTCTTC
few	TRBD1	TRBV10-3	TRBJ1-1	15	CAIRGTGDGGTEAFF	TGTGCCATCAGAGGGACAGGGGACGGTGGCACTGAAGCTTTCTTT
once	TRBD1	TRBV9	TRBJ1-3	16	CASSPQDRSSGNTIYF	TGTGCCAGCAGCCCCCAGGACAGGAGCTCTGGAAACACCATATATTTT
once	TRBD1	TRBV5-1	TRBJ1-6	17	CASSLMDRSSYNSPLHF	TGCGCCAGCAGCTTAATGGACAGGAGCTCCTATAATTCACCCCTCCACTTT
NA	TRBD1	TRBV7-6	TRBJ2-2	17	CASSRPGQGRDTGELFF	TGTGCCAGCAGCCGTCCGGGACAGGGCAGGGACACCGGGGAGCTGTTTTTT
few	TRBD1	TRBV2	TRBJ2-5	15	CASSSDRAIQETQYF	TGTGCCAGCAGCTCTGACAGGGCCATCCAAGAGACCCAGTACTTC
NA	TRBD1	TRBV5-1	TRBJ1-1	15	CASSLAMTGGVEAFF	TGCGCCAGCAGCTTGGCAATGACAGGGGGCGTTGAAGCTTTCTTT
NA	TRBD1	TRBV6-6	TRBJ1-5	14	CASRTTGHNQPQHF	TGTGCCAGCAGAACGACAGGGCACAATCAGCCCCAGCATTTT
NA	NA	TRBV4-3	TRBJ2-7	14	CASSQDKGGYEQYF	TGCGCCAGCAGCCAAGATAAAGGGGGCTACGAGCAGTACTTC
NA	TRBD1	TRBV7-8	TRBJ2-1	16	CASSSSRGSSYNEQFF	TGTGCCAGCAGTTCTTCCAGGGGGAGCTCCTACAATGAGCAGTTCTTC
NA	NA	TRBV4-2	TRBJ2-3	13	CASSQAGVDTQYF	TGTGCCAGCAGCCAAGCGGGGGTGGATACGCAGTATTTT
NA	TRBD2	TRBV6-1	TRBJ2-7	13	CASSAGGSYEQYF	TGTGCCAGCAGTGCGGGGGGCTCCTACGAGCAGTACTTC
once	TRBD2	TRBV7-3	TRBJ2-1	16	CASSAPSGSSYNEQFF	TGTGCCAGCAGCGCCCCTAGCGGGAGCTCCTACAATGAGCAGTTCTTC
NA	NA	TRBV5-1	TRBJ2-5	14	CASSTGGRGETQYF	TGCGCCAGCAGCACCGGAGGCAGGGGTGAGACCCAGTACTTC
NA	NA	TRBV10-3	TRBJ2-7	14	CAITLDPGDREQYF	TGTGCCATCACCCTTGACCCAGGGGATCGCGAGCAGTACTTC
once	TRBD1	TRBV6-6	TRBJ1-2	14	CASSYPTGDYGYTF	TGTGCCAGCAGTTACCCGACAGGGGACTATGGCTACACCTTC
few	NA	TRBV7-2	TRBJ1-4	14	CASSLDRAGEKLFF	TGTGCCAGCAGCTTAGACAGGGCGGGTGAAAAACTGTTTTTT
NA	TRBD1	TRBV7-2	TRBJ2-7	15	CASSPSGTGAYEQYF	TGTGCCAGCAGCCCATCCGGGACAGGGGCCTACGAGCAGTACTTC
few	TRBD1	TRBV5-1	TRBJ1-1	14	CASSLTGEDTEAFF	TGCGCCAGCAGCCTGACAGGGGAGGACACTGAAGCTTTCTTT
NA	TRBD2	TRBV7-2	TRBJ2-7	14	CASSRPSGSYEQYF	TGTGCCAGCAGCAGACCTAGCGGTTCCTACGAGCAGTACTTC
NA	TRBD2	TRBV7-9	TRBJ2-3	13	CSSSSPGGLSQYF	TGTTCCAGCAGCTCTCCGGGGGGACTATCGCAGTATTTT
NA	TRBD1	TRBV5-4	TRBJ2-1	16	CASSRLGQGASNEQFF	TGTGCCAGCAGCAGACTTGGACAGGGGGCATCCAATGAGCAGTTCTTC
NA	NA	TRBV7-6	TRBJ1-2	16	CASSSLAGLANYGYTF	TGTGCCAGCAGCTCACTGGCGGGACTAGCTAACTATGGCTACACCTTC
NA	NA	TRBV18	TRBJ2-3	11	CASSRQDTQYF	TGTGCCAGCTCACGGCAAGATACGCAGTATTTT
NA	TRBD1	TRBV5-5	TRBJ1-2	17	CASSPTGPLQGAFGYTF	TGTGCCAGCAGCCCGACCGGTCCGTTACAGGGGGCTTTTGGCTACACCTTC
NA	NA	TRBV4-3	TRBJ2-1	17	CASSQDVSAATYNEQFF	TGCGCCAGCAGCCAAGATGTGTCAGCGGCAACCTACAATGAGCAGTTCTTC
NA	NA	TRBV30	TRBJ1-6	13	CAWTRAGDSPLHF	TGTGCCTGGACCCGAGCAGGGGATTCACCCCTCCACTTT
few	NA	TRBV5-4	TRBJ2-7	14	CASSSTAGLYEQYF	TGTGCCAGCAGCTCGACCGCTGGACTCTACGAGCAGTACTTC